This T cell receptor beta chain was documented in a study of cytomegalovirus exposure and HLA in healthy donors (TCRdb year 2017). With regard to the full study: An earlier analysis of some 550 of the donors reported roughly 300 Gb of sequence data and 117 million unique TCR beta sequences from about 180 million T cells. The later analysis used no new phenotypic data to find candidate immune exposures, relying instead on TCR beta sequences and their occurrence across donors. The study used immunosequencing to profile the T cell repertoires of 666 subjects and linked those repertoires to cytomegalovirus serostatus. Donor age, sex, ethnicity and CMV serostatus were compiled alongside the repertoire data. Both class I and class II loci were covered by HLA typing, at four-digit resolution. Every repertoire in the discovery cohort had been generated on one and the same sequencing platform. To predict cytomegalovirus infection status, the study combined high-throughput TCR immunosequencing, statistical association of individual TCRs with disease status, and machine learning. The study aimed to test whether signatures of past pathogen exposure could be identified by cataloging public T cell receptors. Among around 400 genotyped donors of the cohort, an average of about 240,000 unique TCR beta nucleotide sequences was sequenced per donor, of which about 19% were non-productive. In a later analysis, previously published TCR beta repertoires from fewer than 750 donors were re-analyzed and high-resolution HLA genotyping was added so that TCR occurrence patterns could be studied. The genetic ancestry cluster associated with self-reported Caucasian donors included about 84% of the roughly 390 genotyped donors. Genome-wide SNP genotypes for about 55% of the roughly 670 donors were used in a later genetic analysis, which treated that subset as a discovery cohort. Typing coverage varied by locus: about 620-630 donors for A, B, C, DRB1 and DQB1; approximately 520 for DQA1; about 600 for DPA1; more than 450 for DPB1. Approximately 300 gigabases of sequencing data and around 85 million unique TCR sequences made up an early release that covered some 640 HLA-typed donors. An earlier analysis of several hundred of the donors applied high-throughput TCR beta sequencing to assess whether each TCR beta V gene segment acted as functional or pseudogenic. Roughly 5 DR-DQ haplotypes were handled as single units for association and clustering, since linkage in the cohort was strong. In addition to the first cohort of 666 subjects, a separate validation cohort of 120 different subjects was used.

The cohort was made up of 500 to 850 healthy bone marrow donors. Cohort members were all nominally healthy when sampled, although unrecorded immune exposures were likely present. The donor was CMV seronegative and belonged to the group of 352 seronegative cohort members. A peripheral blood sample was provided by each donor, and peripheral blood mononuclear cells were used for TCR beta sequencing. The Qiagen DNeasy Blood Extraction Kit was used to extract genomic DNA from the blood cell samples. What the authors observed across the whole study: The presence/absence analyses assumed that sequencing depth was roughly uniform across donors, and that assumption may not be true. Across donors, most TCR sequences were observed very rarely, whereas some public TCRs were present in many individuals. Specific HLA alleles were associated with 15,000 to 20,000 TCR beta sequences at a false discovery rate of 0.05 in a later analysis. Assigning TCR associations to individual alleles was difficult when HLA alleles, especially DR and DQ, strongly co-occurred. In the study, 150 to 200 TCR beta chains were listed as associated with cytomegalovirus. In an earlier analysis of roughly 560 of the donors, most TCR beta V segments were observed in productive rearrangements about 87% or about 30% of the time, broadly matching IMGT annotations. According to the authors, the approach could potentially be generalized to other disease states and immunological phenotypes. The earlier analysis of around 600 of the donors excluded around 17 rarely observed V segments, including chromosome 9 orphons, because counts were too low. A later genetic analysis associated a missense DCLRE1C variant with V-gene and J-gene trimming of TCR beta chains, and an independent cohort replicated the association. Because HLA typing was missing for some donors at each locus, association tests included only the typed subset. For the cohort, immune exposure information was limited to CMV serostatus. Only TCR beta chains were sequenced in this cohort, and the absence of alpha or paired-chain data limited detectable features. A later analysis found that most CMV-associated TCR beta chains appeared HLA-restricted, with HLA associations seemingly driven largely by CMV exposure. According to a later analysis, TCR association rates differed among HLA loci, with DRB1 alleles showing the most associated TCRs and HLA-C alleles showing the fewest. Some IMGT-functional V segments, including TRBV6-2 and TRBV6-3, could not be told apart with the 87-base-pair reads, so those segments were excluded. In vitro tests confirmed that three of the cytomegalovirus-associated TCR beta chains recognize cytomegalovirus antigens. According to a later analysis, parvovirus B19, influenza, CMV and Epstein-Barr virus appeared linked to several top co-occurrence clusters. A further reported finding was that TCR beta sequences accurately predicted the HLA-A and HLA-B alleles for most subjects in the first cohort. A cluster of highly shared sequence variants was judged likely to be a technical artifact of the sequencing pipeline. Correlated functional status among segregating V segments might reflect linkage disequilibrium, but an unknown experimental factor could not be ruled out. Cytomegalovirus status was reported to be diagnosed by the classifier with high specificity and sensitivity in both the original and validation cohorts. According to a later genetic analysis, donors in an Asian-associated ancestry cluster had fewer N-insertions in productive TCRs than the roughly 700-donor mean. A later analysis found that HLA-associated TCR beta chains were more clonally expanded and had lower generation probabilities than equally common non-associated chains.

The library was obtained by the immunoSEQ multiplex PCR assay. For the multiplex PCR, a mixture combining 60 forward primers for TCR Vbeta segments and 13 reverse primers for TCR Jbeta segments was used. The CDR3 region of rearranged TCR beta genes was amplified from genomic DNA with a multiplex PCR assay. The Illumina HiSeq System was used to sequence the amplified TCR beta libraries as 87-base-pair reads. The paper's data handling went like this. A later analysis tallied tens of millions of unique TCR beta chains across the 650 to 750 repertoires, and around 10 million of those chains were shared by two or more donors. Raw reads were error-corrected and collapsed into unique sequences with a nearest-neighbor algorithm that merged closely related sequences to remove PCR and sequencing errors. CDR3 sequences were aligned to IMGT reference sequences to assign V, D and J gene segments. For a sequence to be retained, a match of at least six nucleotides to both a V gene segment and a J gene segment was required. A rearrangement counted as productive if the CDR3 had no stop codons and remained in frame with V and J, and every other rearrangement counted as non-productive. CDR3 was defined by IMGT convention, running from the second conserved V-encoded cysteine to the conserved J-encoded phenylalanine. In an earlier analysis of 550 to 650 of the donors, sequences lacking an unambiguous match to a single V gene segment were excluded. An earlier analysis of under 750 of the donors called V segments functional above 56.7% productive rearrangements and segregating when the between-donor standard deviation exceeded 5%. To diagnose cytomegalovirus status from the catalog of TCR beta chain sequences, a statistical classification framework was built. In a later analysis, TCR nucleotide sequences were compared against IMGT/GENE-DB human TR gene sequences so that V and J genes could be assigned. A later analysis assigned CDR3 sequences and most-parsimonious VDJ recombination scenarios with the TCRdist pipeline. In a later analysis, each TCR beta chain was defined by its CDR3 amino acid sequence together with its V-gene family, and reads lacking a unique V-gene family were excluded. To address suspected cross-contamination and a sequencing artifact, a later analysis removed 592 highly shared, low-generation-probability nucleotide sequences. A later analysis calculated a clonal expansion index for each public chain from normalized within-repertoire ranks of inferred template counts. A later analysis computed generation probabilities with a VDJ recombination model fitted to out-of-frame rearrangements, and checked the results against IGoR. In a later analysis, TCR-TCR, TCR-HLA and TCR-CMV co-occurrence was scored with hypergeometric tests, and a repertoire-size bias correction was applied to TCR pairs. A later analysis estimated false discovery rates by permuting HLA or CMV assignments 20 times. In a later analysis, co-occurring TCRs were grouped using DBSCAN, and TCRdist sequence similarity was added for clustering within HLA-allele-positive subsets. For co-occurrence clustering, repertoires with fewer than 30,000 or more than 120,000 public chains were excluded, along with five or six repertoires with anomalous nucleotide sharing. TCRdb's version of the immuneACCESS table is confined to in-frame rearrangements and falls short of the full clone set. An unresolved V gene accounts for under half of the shortfall where checked; the remainder is of unknown origin. The DNA gave D and trimming, while V, J and clone size come from that table. A total of fewer than 200,000 clones appear in this sample, less than 75% of them only once. The ten largest clones take up roughly 1.6% of the sample.

As for this clone: Its antigen remains unidentified. Base quality data are lacking; no much larger clone is found one base away.

CDR3 length: 15 amino acids, cysteine to phenylalanine. The kept DNA is CDR3 alone, 45 bases in frame from the first base. V is clipped by 6 bases and J by 6 bases, and the sequence between their germline boundaries is 21 bases long. CDR1 and CDR2, per the germline V gene, are SQVTM and ANQGSEA. Sequencing input: PBMCs. The sequence was obtained from a girl aged 10-17 years in good health and CMV-seronegative. The rearrangement combines TRBV29-1 with TRBJ1-5, with a weak D call of TRBD1 (5 bases match). The sequenced DNA: TGCAGCGTCGGGGGAGGGGAGGCTGGGGGTCAGCCCCAGCATTTT. Its protein reads: CSVGGGEAGGQPQHF.